This T cell receptor beta chain was found in a study of regulatory T cells in long-lasting Graves disease. For the study at large: Persistent cases took antithyroid drugs over 5 years and stayed TSH receptor antibody positive.

Time point indicated: persistent/refractory GD, antithyroid drugs over 5 years with positive TRAb. Extracted PBMC RNA gave rise to the TCR library. Germline values: CDR1 SNHLY, CDR2 FYNNEI. CDR3 size: 14 residues. Trimming pared 0 bases from V and 0 bases from J, leaving 3 bases between. iRepertoire HTBI primers and Arm-PCR of CDR3 regions built TCR beta libraries. TCRdb reprocessed the multiplex PCR reads via MiXCR and lists one record per CDR3 protein. Here the sample spans over 300,000 distinct CDR3 sequences, 20% being singletons. There are a few counts of this clonotype. Antigen unknown. A clone one base away is much larger, so this may be a read error. General observations from the study: Persistent patients shared more public clonotypes (about 2,700) than newly diagnosed patients (966). Preferential use of TRBV28, TRBJ1-2 and TRBJ2-5 was seen in persistent disease.

This TCR came from a female donor with Graves disease. The sample here was peripheral blood mononuclear cells (PBMCs), taken when the disease was refractory, from a patient treated with antithyroid drugs. V gene TRBV2 combines with J gene TRBJ2-4, with no clear D. The CDR3, as DNA: TGTGCCAGCAGTGAAGCTACAGCCAAAAACATTCAGTACTTC. It translates to CASSEATAKNIQYF.